This TCR beta chain was sequenced during a study of tissue T cells after allogeneic stem cell transplantation. General observations from the study: Within patients, tissue anatomy strongly shaped TCR repertoire composition. This small cohort was clinically heterogeneous, and sampling depth was a limitation.

Adult allogeneic hematopoietic cell transplant recipients with steroid-refractory graft-versus-host disease were prospectively enrolled for research autopsy. CDR3 length equals 15 residues. The germline gives CDR1 MNHEY, CDR2 SVGAGI. Losses at the gene ends were 5 bases for V and 5 bases for J; bases not matched to a gene: 8. Some clones are missing from TCRdb's copy, which holds only in-frame ones; the method was immunoSEQ multiplex PCR. The sample lists roughly 2,800 clones; 62% were seen once. Concerning this clone: Its specificity is not known.

This material consisted of ascending colon tissue, taken at autopsy. The chain uses TRBV6-5 and TRBJ1-2; 10 nucleotides match TRBD1. The receptor comes from a male patient of 60 years or more with steroid-refractory graft-versus-host disease after an allogeneic stem cell transplant. Some T cells may originate from the graft donor. CDR3 protein: CASSPWTGGLYGYTF. The CDR3 bases are TGTGCCAGCAGTCCTTGGACAGGGGGTCTGTATGGCTACACCTTC.